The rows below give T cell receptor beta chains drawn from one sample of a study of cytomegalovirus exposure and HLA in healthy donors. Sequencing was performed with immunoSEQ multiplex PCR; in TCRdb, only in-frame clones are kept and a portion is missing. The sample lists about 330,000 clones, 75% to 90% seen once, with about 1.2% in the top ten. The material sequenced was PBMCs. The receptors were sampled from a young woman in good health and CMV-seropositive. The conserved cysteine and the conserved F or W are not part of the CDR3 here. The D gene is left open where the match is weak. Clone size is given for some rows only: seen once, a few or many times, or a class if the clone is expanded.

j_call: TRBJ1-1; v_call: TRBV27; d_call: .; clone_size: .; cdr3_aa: ASRVTSGVYTEAF
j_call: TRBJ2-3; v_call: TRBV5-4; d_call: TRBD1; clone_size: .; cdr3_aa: ASSPTGGSSTDTQY
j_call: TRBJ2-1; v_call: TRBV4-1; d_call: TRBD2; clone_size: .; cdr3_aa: ASSPRAGGWNEQF
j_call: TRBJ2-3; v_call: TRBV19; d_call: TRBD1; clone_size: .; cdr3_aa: ASSIRQGRTDTQY
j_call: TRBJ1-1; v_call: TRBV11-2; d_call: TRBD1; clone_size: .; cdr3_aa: ASSTGDRGNTEAF
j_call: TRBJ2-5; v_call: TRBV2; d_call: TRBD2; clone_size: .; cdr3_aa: ASNGLAAQETQY
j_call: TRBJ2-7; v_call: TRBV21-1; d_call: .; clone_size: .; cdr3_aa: ASSKAHLRGDYEQY
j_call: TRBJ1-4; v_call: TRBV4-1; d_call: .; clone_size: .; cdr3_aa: ASSQVSGPGEKLF
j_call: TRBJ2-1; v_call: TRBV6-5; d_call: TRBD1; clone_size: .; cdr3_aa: ASRATGVGQF
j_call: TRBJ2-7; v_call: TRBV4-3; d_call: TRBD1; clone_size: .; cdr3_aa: ASSQDPGGEQY
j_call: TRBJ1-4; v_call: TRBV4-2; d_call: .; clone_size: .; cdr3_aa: ASSRENTYNEKLF
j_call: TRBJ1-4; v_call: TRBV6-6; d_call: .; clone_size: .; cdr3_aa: ASSRRGGRDEKLF
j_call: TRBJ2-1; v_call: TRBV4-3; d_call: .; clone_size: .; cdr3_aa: ASSPQRGNNEQF
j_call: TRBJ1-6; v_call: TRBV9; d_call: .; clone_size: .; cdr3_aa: ASSVDSGTLH
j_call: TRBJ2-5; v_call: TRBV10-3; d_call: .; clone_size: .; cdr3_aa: AISSGVQGETQY
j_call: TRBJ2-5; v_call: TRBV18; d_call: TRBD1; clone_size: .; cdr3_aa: ASSTGTGVETQY
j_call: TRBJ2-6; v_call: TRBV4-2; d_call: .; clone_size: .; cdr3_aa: ASSQETGSGANVLT
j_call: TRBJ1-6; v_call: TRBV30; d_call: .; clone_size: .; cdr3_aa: AWSVRLWEGSSPLH
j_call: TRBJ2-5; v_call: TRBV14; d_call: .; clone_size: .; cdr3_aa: ASGQFGTQY
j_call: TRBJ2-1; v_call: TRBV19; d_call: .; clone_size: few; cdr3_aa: ASSPGDNEQF
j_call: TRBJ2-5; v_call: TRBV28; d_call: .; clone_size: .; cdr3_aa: ASRRDRSYETQY
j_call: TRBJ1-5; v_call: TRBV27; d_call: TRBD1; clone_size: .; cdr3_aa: ASSDGTGDPLNQPQH
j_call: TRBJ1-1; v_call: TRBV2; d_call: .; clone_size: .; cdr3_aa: ASSELGSNAEAF
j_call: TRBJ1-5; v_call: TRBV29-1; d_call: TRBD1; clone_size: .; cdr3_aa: SVSDTGDSNQPQH
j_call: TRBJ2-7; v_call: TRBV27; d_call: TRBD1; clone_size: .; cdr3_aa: ASSRTGGRYEQY
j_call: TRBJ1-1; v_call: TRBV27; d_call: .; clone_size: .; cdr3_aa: ASSLGGNTEAF
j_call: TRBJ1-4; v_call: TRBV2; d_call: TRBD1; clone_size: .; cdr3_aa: ASSAGQGSNEKLF
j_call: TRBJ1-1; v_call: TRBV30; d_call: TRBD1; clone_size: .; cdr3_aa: AWSKNLGQGAGRSTEAF
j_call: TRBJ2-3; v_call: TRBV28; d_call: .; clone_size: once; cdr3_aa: ASSFSTDTQY
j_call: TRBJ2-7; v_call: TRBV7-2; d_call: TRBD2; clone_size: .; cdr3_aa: ASSSRREGYEQY
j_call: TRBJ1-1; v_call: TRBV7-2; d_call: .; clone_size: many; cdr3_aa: ASSQLTGYTEAF
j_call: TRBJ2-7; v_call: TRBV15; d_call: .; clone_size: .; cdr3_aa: ATSREGVFYEQY
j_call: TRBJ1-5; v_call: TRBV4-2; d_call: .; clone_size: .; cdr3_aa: ASSQGEDNQPQH
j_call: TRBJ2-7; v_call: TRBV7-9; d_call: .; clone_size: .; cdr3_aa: ASSNSRNEQY
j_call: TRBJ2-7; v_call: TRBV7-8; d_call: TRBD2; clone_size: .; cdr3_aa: ASSLSRGTSGRTYEQY
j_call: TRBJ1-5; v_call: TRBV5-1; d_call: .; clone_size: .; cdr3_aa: ASSLDGGATSNQPQH
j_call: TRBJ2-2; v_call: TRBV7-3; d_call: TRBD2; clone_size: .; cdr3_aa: ASRFSGLAGGVGELF
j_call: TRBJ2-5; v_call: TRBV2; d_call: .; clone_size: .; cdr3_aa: ASSEQRIQETQY
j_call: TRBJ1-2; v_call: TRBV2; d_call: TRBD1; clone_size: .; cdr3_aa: ASSEIGQGTYGYT
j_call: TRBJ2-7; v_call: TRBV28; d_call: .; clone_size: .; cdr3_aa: ASSRDPWEQY
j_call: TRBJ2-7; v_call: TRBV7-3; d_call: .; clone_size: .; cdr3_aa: ASSPQQGYEQY
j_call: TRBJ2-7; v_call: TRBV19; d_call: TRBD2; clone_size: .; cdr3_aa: ASSIIAGATTSEQY
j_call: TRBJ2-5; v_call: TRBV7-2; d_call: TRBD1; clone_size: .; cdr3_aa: ASSSGTGAAETQY
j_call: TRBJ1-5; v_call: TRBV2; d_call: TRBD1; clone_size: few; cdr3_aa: ASKRDSNQPQH
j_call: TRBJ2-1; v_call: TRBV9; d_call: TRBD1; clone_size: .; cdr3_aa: ASSVGTGDYNEQF
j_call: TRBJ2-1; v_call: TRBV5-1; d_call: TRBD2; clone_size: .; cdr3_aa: ASSPTSGVWGEQF
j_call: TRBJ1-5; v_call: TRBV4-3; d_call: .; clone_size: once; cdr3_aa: ASSQDLQGQPQH
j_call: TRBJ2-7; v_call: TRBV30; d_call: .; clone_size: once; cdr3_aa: AWSTSPTTYEQY
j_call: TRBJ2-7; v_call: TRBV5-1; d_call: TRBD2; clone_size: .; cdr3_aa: ASSLVAGGGKSEQY
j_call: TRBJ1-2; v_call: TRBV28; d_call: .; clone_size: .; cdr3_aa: ASSLTVLGYT
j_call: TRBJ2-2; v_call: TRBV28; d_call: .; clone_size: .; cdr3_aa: ASSSGGWRELF
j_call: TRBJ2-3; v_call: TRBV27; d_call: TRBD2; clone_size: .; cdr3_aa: ASSWTSPVTDTQY